Here is one T cell receptor beta chain with its context. This sample is drawn from a study of blood T cell repertoires in COVID-19. V was cut by 3 bases and J by 7 bases, with 13 bases left in between. Germline V gene data show CDR1 as MNHEY and CDR2 as SVGAGI. The CDR3 runs 14 residues. Clones were read by immunoSEQ multiplex PCR, and TCRdb kept only the in-frame ones, dropping some. The sample lists more than 300,000 clones; more than 85% were seen once. The rearrangement links TRBV6-5 to TRBJ1-5, with a tentative D call TRBD1 (5 bases). The sequenced sample consisted of PBMCs or T cells enriched from blood (not recorded which). The receptor was isolated from a woman in her 30s who had been exposed to COVID-19. DNA for the CDR3: TGTGCCAGCAGTTATGGGGGGAATGGACAGCCCCAGCATTTT. Translated: CASSYGGNGQPQHF.